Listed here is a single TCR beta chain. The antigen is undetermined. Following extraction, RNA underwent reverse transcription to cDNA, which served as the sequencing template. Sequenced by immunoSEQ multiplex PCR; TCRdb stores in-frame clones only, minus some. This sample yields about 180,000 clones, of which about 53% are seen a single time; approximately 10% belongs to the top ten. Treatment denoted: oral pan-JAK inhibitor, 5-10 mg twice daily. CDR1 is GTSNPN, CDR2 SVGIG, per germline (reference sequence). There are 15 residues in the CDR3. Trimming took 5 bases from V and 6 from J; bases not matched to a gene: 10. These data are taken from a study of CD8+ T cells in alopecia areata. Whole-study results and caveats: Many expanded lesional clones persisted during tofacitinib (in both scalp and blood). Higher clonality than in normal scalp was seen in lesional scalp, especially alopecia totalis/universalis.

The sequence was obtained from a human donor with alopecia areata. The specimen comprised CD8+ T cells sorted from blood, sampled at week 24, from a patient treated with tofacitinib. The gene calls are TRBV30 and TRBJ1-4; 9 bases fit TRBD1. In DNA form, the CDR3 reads TGTGCCTGGGCCGGACCGGGACAGGGAGATGAAAAACTGTTTTTT. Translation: CAWAGPGQGDEKLFF.